These 12 T cell receptor beta chains share one sample of origin, sequenced in a study of cytomegalovirus exposure and HLA in healthy donors. Researchers ran the PCR with 60 Vbeta and 13 Jbeta primers. Some clones are missing from TCRdb's copy, which holds only in-frame ones; the method was immunoSEQ multiplex PCR. The table includes 130,000 to 150,000 clones, around three quarters detected once. Sequenced material: PBMCs. The receptors stem from a man aged 40-55 years in good health and CMV-seropositive.

The chain has TRBV6-6 and TRBJ1-3; 9 nucleotides agree with TRBD1. The V gene's germline CDR1 is MNHNY and CDR2 SVGAGI (reference sequence). This CDR3 comprises 16 residues. Germline trimming cut 4 bases from V and 2 bases from J; bases unmatched to any gene: 6. The CDR3 DNA sequence: TGTGCCAGCAGTTCCACAGGGGGCCAAGCTGGAAACACCATATATTTT. It translates to CASSSTGGQAGNTIYF.

J is TRBJ2-7 and V is TRBV4-3; TRBD2 aligns across 7 bases. V lost 1 base to trimming and J lost 3 bases; unmatched junction nucleotides: 12. Germline CDR1 reads LGHNA; CDR2 reads YSLEER. The CDR3 is made up of 17 amino acids. DNA of the CDR3: TGCGCCAGCAGCCAAGCGGGTGAGGGAGGACTAGGCTACGAGCAGTACTTC. Translating it yields CASSQAGEGGLGYEQYF.

This rearrangement joins TRBV11-2 to TRBJ2-1; TRBD2 aligns across 11 bases. The germline V gene encodes CDR1 SGHAT and CDR2 FQNNGV. This CDR3 is built from 18 residues. V gave up 0 bases and J gave up 3 bases; unmatched junction bases: 7. The CDR3 DNA reads TGTGCCAGCAGCTTAGACTCACTAGCGGGAGATAACTACAATGAGCAGTTCTTC. It translates to CASSLDSLAGDNYNEQFF.

The chain uses TRBV7-2 and TRBJ1-2; 11 bases match TRBD1. V trimming: 6 bases; J trimming: 6 bases; junction bases outside the gene matches: 9. CDR3 size: 15 residues. Looked up from germline, CDR1 is SGHTA and CDR2 is FQGNSA. CDR3 nucleotide sequence: TGTGCCAGCAGACTAGGGACAGGGGGAAACAATGGCTACACCTTC. This translates into CASRLGTGGNNGYTF.

The gene calls are TRBV9 and TRBJ2-5, with D uncertain. Germline CDR1 SGDLS, CDR2 YYNGEE. The ends were cut back, 2 bases at V and 2 bases at J, with 10 bases in the middle. The CDR3 has 14 residues. The DNA of the CDR3 is TGTGCCAGCAGCGTGACTGGATGGCAAGAGACCCAGTACTTC. It is translated as CASSVTGWQETQYF.

The chain combines TRBV5-1 with TRBJ1-2; maybe TRBD1 (6 bases). Germline V gives CDR1 SGHRS, CDR2 YFSETQ. The CDR3 has 13 amino acids. The V end was cut by 4 bases, the J end by 8 bases, with 15 bases between. The DNA for the CDR3 is TGCGCCAGCAGCGGCTACTCAGGGGACGGCTACACCTTC. Translated: CASSGYSGDGYTF.

This clone has a single count. This chain connects TRBV15 to TRBJ1-4; TRBD1 might be the D (6 bases). Germline V gene data show CDR1 as LNHNV and CDR2 as YYDKDF (reference sequence). The CDR3 is 16 residues long. V lost 0 bases and J 8 bases, leaving 16 bases between the germline ends. The CDR3 region is CATSRDLDRFGEKLFF. The CDR3 DNA follows: TGTGCCACCAGCAGAGATCTAGACAGGTTTGGAGAAAAACTGTTTTTT. Filled out from reference TRBV15 and TRBJ1-4, the complete variable domain reads DAMVIQNPRYQVTQFGKPVTLSCSQTLNHNVMYWYQQKSSQAPKLLFHYYDKDFNNEADTPDNFQSRRPNTSFCFLDIRSPGLGDTAMYLCATSRDLDRFGEKLFFGSGTQLSVL.

This sequence joins TRBV30 and TRBJ2-5; TRBD1 aligns across 10 bases. Per germline, CDR1 GTSNPN and CDR2 SVGIG (reference sequence). V was pared by 3 bases and J by 4 bases, with 8 bases of the junction left unmatched. CDR3 size: 15 residues. The chain's CDR3 is CAWRSRDRGGETQYF. CDR3 nucleotide sequence: TGTGCCTGGAGGAGCCGGGACAGGGGCGGAGAGACCCAGTACTTC.

This clone was seen once. The chain uses TRBV7-2 and TRBJ2-1; 7 bases are shared with TRBD1. Germline V gene data show CDR1 as SGHTA and CDR2 as FQGNSA. Unmatched junction bases numbered 9, after V lost 1 base and J lost 15 bases. CDR3 length: 13 amino acids. CDR3 sequence (DNA): TGTGCCAGCAGCTTAGGGGTCCGGGACAGTTCGTTCTTC. Encoded protein: CASSLGVRDSSFF.

This clone was detected only a few times. The J gene is TRBJ2-7, the V gene TRBV7-2; D possibly corresponds to TRBD2 (5 bases). V was cut by 1 base and J by 0 bases, with 10 bases left in between. This CDR3 contains 15 residues. Germline V gene data show CDR1 as SGHTA and CDR2 as FQGNSA. The CDR3 region is CASSLVGSGSYEQYF. The CDR3 nucleotides read TGTGCCAGCAGCTTAGTTGGCAGCGGCTCCTACGAGCAGTACTTC.

The rearrangement joins TRBV6-5 to TRBJ2-2, with TRBD2 as a possible D gene (7 bases). This CDR3 region has 14 residues. The germline V gene encodes CDR1 MNHEY and CDR2 SVGAGI. Deletions cut 8 bases from V and 2 bases from J, with 12 bases between. In nucleotides, the CDR3 is TGTGCCAGCGGGAGCGGGACAAACACCGGGGAGCTGTTTTTT. This translates into CASGSGTNTGELFF.

The chain links TRBV19 to TRBJ2-7, with 7 bases fitting TRBD1. Trimming at V came to 5 bases and at J to 11 bases, leaving 6 bases not matched to a gene. Germline CDR1 and CDR2: LNHDA and SQIVND (reference sequence). The CDR3 has 11 residues. In nucleotides, the CDR3 is TGTGCCAGTAGTGGTGGACAGGTGGAGTACTTC. As protein: CASSGGQVEYF.